One sample yielded the 5 T cell receptor beta chains listed below, sequenced in a study of control samples from healthy donors and cancer patients (TCRdb year 2020). Receptor amplification or capture employed the immunoSEQ multiplex PCR assay. Held by TCRdb, this immuneACCESS table contains in-frame sequences only and omits some clones. Under half of the omission traces to an unresolved V gene where checked; the cause of the rest is unknown. The sample data list some 120,000 clones, and 85% to 95% of these were observed just once. The biggest ten clones account for 1.7% of the sample. Sequencing was done on a sample of PBMCs. The receptors originated from a man aged 45-65 years with head and neck cancer.

The genes are TRBV5-1 and TRBJ2-1; TRBD2 matches 9 bases. There are 15 residues in the CDR3. Losses at the gene ends were 4 bases for V and 0 bases for J; bases not matched to a gene: 2. Per germline, CDR1 SGHRS and CDR2 YFSETQ. The DNA of the CDR3 is TGCGCCAGCAGCCTAGCGGGGAGCTCCTACAATGAGCAGTTCTTC. Its protein product is CASSLAGSSYNEQFF.

V and J are TRBV7-9 and TRBJ2-1, with TRBD2 matching 10 bases. The CDR3 totals 15 residues. V dropped 5 bases and J dropped 4; count of bases not matched to a gene: 5. Germline V CDR1 and CDR2: SEHNR, FQNEAQ (reference sequence). The CDR3: CASSPAGGLYNEQFF. Here the CDR3 DNA reads TGTGCCAGCAGCCCAGCGGGGGGGCTTTACAATGAGCAGTTCTTC.

This clone was seen once. The chain is built from TRBV5-5 and TRBJ1-6, with 9 positions matching TRBD1. The CDR3 runs 16 residues. Trimming at V came to 4 bases and at J to 6 bases, leaving 8 bases not matched to a gene. Germline V gene data show CDR1 as SGHKS and CDR2 as YYEKEE (reference sequence). The CDR3 DNA is TGTGCCAGCAGCCCCACGGCGGGACAGGGTAATTCACCCCTCCACTTT. Protein sequence: CASSPTAGQGNSPLHF.

The genes are TRBV14 and TRBJ1-2; no reliable D call. The ends were cut back, 4 bases at V and 2 bases at J, with 17 bases in the middle. The CDR3 sequence is 16 residues long. Germline lookup yields CDR1 SGHDN and CDR2 FVKESK. The CDR3, as DNA: TGTGCCAGCAGCCTGGTAGGCCCCTTGGGCAACTATGGCTACACCTTC. Protein product: CASSLVGPLGNYGYTF.

V and J are TRBV2 and TRBJ1-5; maybe TRBD1 (5 bases). The CDR3 covers 15 residues. CDR1 and CDR2 (germline): SNHLY, FYNNEI. Trimming cost V 4 bases and J 4 bases, with 14 bases left between them. The CDR3, as DNA: TGTGCCAGCAGTGTTGGGTCAGGGCAGAATCAGCCCCAGCATTTT. This codes for CASSVGSGQNQPQHF.